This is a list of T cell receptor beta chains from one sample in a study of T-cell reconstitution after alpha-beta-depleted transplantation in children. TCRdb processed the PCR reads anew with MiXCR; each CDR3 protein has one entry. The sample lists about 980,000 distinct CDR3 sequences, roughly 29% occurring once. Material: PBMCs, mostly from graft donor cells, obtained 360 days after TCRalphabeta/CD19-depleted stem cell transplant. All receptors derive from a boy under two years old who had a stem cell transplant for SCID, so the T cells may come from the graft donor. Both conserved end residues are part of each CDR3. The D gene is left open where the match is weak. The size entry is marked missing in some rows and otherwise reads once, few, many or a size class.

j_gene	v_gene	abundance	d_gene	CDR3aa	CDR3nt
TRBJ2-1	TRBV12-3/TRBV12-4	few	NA	CASSPPWAYNEQFF	TGTGCCAGCAGTCCCCCCTGGGCTTACAATGAGCAGTTCTTC
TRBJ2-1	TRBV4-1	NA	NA	CASSQDQTTGRNEQFF	TGCGCCAGCAGCCAAGACCAAACCACAGGGAGAAATGAGCAGTTCTTC
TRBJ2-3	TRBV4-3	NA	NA	CASSHRGLGDTQYF	TGCGCCAGCAGCCACCGGGGGCTCGGAGATACGCAGTATTTT
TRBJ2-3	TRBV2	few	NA	CASSRQATATDTQYF	TGTGCCAGCTCTAGACAGGCAACGGCCACAGATACGCAGTATTTT
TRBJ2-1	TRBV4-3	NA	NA	CASSQGDEGSEQFF	TGCGCCAGCAGCCAAGGTGACGAGGGCAGCGAGCAGTTCTTC
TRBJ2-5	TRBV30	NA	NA	CAWTNNWGRETQYF	TGTGCCTGGACTAACAACTGGGGTCGAGAGACCCAGTACTTC
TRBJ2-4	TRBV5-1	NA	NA	CASSKDPENIQYF	TGCGCCAGCAGCAAGGACCCTGAAAACATTCAGTACTTC
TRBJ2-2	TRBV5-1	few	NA	CASSPDSTGELFF	TGCGCCAGCAGCCCCGACAGCACCGGGGAGCTGTTTTTT
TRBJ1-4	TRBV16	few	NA	CASSQFRGAWTNEKLFF	TGTGCCAGCAGCCAATTTCGTGGGGCTTGGACTAATGAAAAACTGTTTTTT
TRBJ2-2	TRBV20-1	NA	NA	CSARDWGSLAGELFF	TGCAGTGCTAGAGATTGGGGTAGTTTAGCCGGGGAGCTGTTTTTT
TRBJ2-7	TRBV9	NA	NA	CASSVGDGRDEQYF	TGTGCCAGCAGCGTAGGGGACGGACGGGACGAGCAGTACTTC
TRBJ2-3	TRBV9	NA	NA	CASSVQVHTDTQYF	TGTGCCAGCAGCGTACAAGTCCACACAGATACGCAGTATTTT
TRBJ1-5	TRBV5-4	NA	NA	CASSLEVWQVYSNQPQHF	TGTGCCAGCAGCTTGGAGGTCTGGCAGGTCTATAGCAATCAGCCCCAGCATTTT
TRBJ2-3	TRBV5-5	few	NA	CASRLSGNTDTQYF	TGTGCCAGCAGATTGAGCGGAAACACAGATACGCAGTATTTT
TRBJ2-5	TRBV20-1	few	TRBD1	CSAGGQRWRETQYF	TGCAGTGCTGGGGGACAGCGGTGGCGGGAGACCCAGTACTTC
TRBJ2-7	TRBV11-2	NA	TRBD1	CASSLVRGRGPSPAYEQYF	TGTGCCAGCAGCTTAGTTCGGGGCAGGGGGCCGTCACCGGCGTACGAGCAGTACTTC
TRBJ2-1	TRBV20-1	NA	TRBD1	CSAREGTGRNEQFF	TGCAGTGCTAGAGAGGGGACAGGTCGCAATGAGCAGTTCTTC
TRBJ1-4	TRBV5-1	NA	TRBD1	CASSLTGVDEKLFF	TGCGCCAGCAGCCTTACAGGGGTGGATGAAAAACTGTTTTTT
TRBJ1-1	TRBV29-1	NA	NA	CSVEDGARVGTEAFF	TGCAGCGTTGAAGATGGAGCCAGGGTGGGGACTGAAGCTTTCTTT
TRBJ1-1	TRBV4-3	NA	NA	CASSQERGDHTEAFF	TGCGCCAGCAGCCAAGAACGGGGTGATCACACTGAAGCTTTCTTT
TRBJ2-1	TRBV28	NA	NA	CASTTMRLFDEQFF	TGTGCCAGCACCACTATGCGCTTATTCGATGAGCAGTTCTTC
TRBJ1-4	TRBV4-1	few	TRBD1	CASSLGTAPNEKLFF	TGCGCCAGCAGCTTGGGGACAGCTCCCAATGAAAAACTGTTTTTT
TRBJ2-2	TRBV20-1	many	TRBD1	CSAIRQGSTGELFF	TGCAGTGCTATACGACAGGGAAGCACCGGGGAGCTGTTTTTT
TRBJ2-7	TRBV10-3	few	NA	CATLPPGTPDYEQYF	TGTGCCACTCTCCCCCCCGGGACACCAGACTACGAGCAGTACTTC
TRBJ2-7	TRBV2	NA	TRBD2	CASSRLAGSSYEQYF	TGTGCCAGCAGTCGACTAGCGGGGAGCTCCTACGAGCAGTACTTC
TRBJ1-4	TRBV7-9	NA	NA	CASSWGNEGKELIF	TGTGCCAGCAGCTGGGGGAACGAAGGGAAAGAACTGATTTTT
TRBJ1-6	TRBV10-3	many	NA	CGAGSPLHF	TGTGGGGCAGGTTCACCCCTCCACTTT
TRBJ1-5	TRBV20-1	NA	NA	CSARSGAADQPQHF	TGCAGTGCTAGGTCAGGGGCCGCGGATCAGCCCCAGCATTTT
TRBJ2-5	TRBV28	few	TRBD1	CASSQPPGQGLVAQYF	TGTGCCAGCAGTCAACCCCCGGGACAGGGATTAGTGGCCCAGTACTTC
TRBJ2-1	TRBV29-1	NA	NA	CSVGALEQFF	TGCAGCGTTGGTGCATTAGAGCAGTTCTTC
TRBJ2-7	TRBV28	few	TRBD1	CATNRGGRGEQYF	TGTGCCACCAACAGGGGTGGAAGGGGCGAGCAGTACTTC
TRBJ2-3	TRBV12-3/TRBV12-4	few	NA	CASTLGRTTDTQYF	TGTGCCAGCACCCTGGGCCGGACCACAGATACGCAGTATTTT
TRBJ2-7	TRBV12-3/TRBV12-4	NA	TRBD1	CASSFRDSLHEQYF	TGTGCCAGCAGTTTCCGGGACAGTCTGCACGAGCAGTACTTC
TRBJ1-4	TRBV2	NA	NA	CASAWVATTNEKLFF	TGTGCCAGCGCCTGGGTGGCAACAACTAATGAAAAACTGTTTTTT
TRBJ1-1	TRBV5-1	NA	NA	CASSVREVQNTEAFF	TGCGCCAGCAGCGTCAGGGAGGTCCAGAACACTGAAGCTTTCTTT
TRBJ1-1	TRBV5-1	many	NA	CASSSTPGANTEAFF	TGCGCCAGCAGCTCGACCCCGGGGGCGAACACTGAAGCTTTCTTT
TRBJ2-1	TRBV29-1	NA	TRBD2	CSGRLAGAYNEQFF	TGCAGCGGCCGACTAGCAGGCGCCTACAATGAGCAGTTCTTC
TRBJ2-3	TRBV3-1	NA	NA	CASSQVRVPDTQYF	TGTGCCAGCAGCCAAGTCAGGGTCCCAGATACGCAGTATTTT
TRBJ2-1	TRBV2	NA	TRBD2	CASSLLAGGHPKNYNEQFF	TGTGCCAGCAGTCTACTAGCGGGGGGCCACCCGAAGAACTACAATGAGCAGTTCTTC
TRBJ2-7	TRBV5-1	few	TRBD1	CASADRTSYEQYF	TGCGCCAGTGCGGACAGGACCTCCTACGAGCAGTACTTC
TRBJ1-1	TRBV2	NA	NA	CASSVQGPTEAFF	TGTGCCAGCAGTGTACAGGGTCCCACTGAAGCTTTCTTT